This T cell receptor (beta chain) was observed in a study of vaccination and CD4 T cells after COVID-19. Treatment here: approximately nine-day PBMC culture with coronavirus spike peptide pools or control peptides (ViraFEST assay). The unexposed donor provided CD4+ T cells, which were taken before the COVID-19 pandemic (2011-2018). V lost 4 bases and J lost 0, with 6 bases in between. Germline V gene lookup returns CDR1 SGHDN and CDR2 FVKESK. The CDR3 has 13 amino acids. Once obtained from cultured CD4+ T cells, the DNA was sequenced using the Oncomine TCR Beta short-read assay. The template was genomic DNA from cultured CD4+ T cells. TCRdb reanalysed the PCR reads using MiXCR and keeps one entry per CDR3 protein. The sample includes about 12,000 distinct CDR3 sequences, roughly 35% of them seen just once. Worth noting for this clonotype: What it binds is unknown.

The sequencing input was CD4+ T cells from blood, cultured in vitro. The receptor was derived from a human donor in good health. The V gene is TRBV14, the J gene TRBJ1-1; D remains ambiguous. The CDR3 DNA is TGTGCCAGCAGCCCCCAGGTGAACACTGAAGCTTTCTTT. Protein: CASSPQVNTEAFF.